This entry concerns a single T cell receptor (beta chain). The target antigen is unknown. This sample was included in a study of metastatic and nonmetastatic thyroid tumors. Study at large: Thyroid patients, malignant and benign, had repertoires compared across blood and tumor or nodule tissue.

How the authors handled the data: A classifier of distant metastasis in papillary thyroid cancer was built from CDR3 differences (across clinicopathological groups). TCRdb re-clonotyped the PCR reads via MiXCR. TCRdb, not the authors, supplied the V and J calls. This sample has some 15,000 clones, with approximately 3.8% found just once. Study-level findings and limits: Patients with malignant thyroid tumors reportedly had significantly higher TCR beta diversity than those with benign nodules, in blood and tumor.

No treatment had been given to any patient before thyroid surgery. The germline V gene has CDR1 SGHTA and CDR2 FQGNSA. Trimming at V came to 5 bases and at J to 6 bases, leaving 13 bases not matched to a gene. The CDR3 runs 15 residues. The V gene is TRBV7-2, the J gene TRBJ2-7, with 7 nucleotides matching TRBD2. The sequencing sample was made of tumor tissue. The source is a female donor with papillary thyroid cancer or a benign thyroid nodule (not recorded which). Some clones in this sample may be carry-over from other donors' samples. For the CDR3, the DNA is TGTGCCAGCAGCCCAGATAGCGGGTCAGCGTCCGAGCAGTACTTC. Its translation: CASSPDSGSASEQYF.